This T cell receptor beta chain was recorded in a study of blood T cells in healthy people across ages (dated by TCRdb to the mid-2010s). For the study in its entirety: In model experiments, template switching captured about one uniquely barcoded TCR beta cDNA molecule for every two T cells. Using deep sequencing normalized with unique cDNA molecular identifiers, the study measured how TCR beta repertoire diversity changes with age. To avoid experimental bias, donors of different ages were randomly spread across the sequencing lanes. For two donors (one aged 18 to 30 and one aged 80 or older), the study analyzed two additional independent replicas of 1 million unique cDNA reads from the same blood draw. Four age groups were formed from the donors: young (average about 16 years), middle-aged (less than 40), aged (around 62) and long-lived (approximately 78). What the work shows at the level of the full study, not this receptor alone: Compared with the aged group, the long-lived group had more naive CD4+ T cells, fewer expanded clones and increased TCR diversity, suggesting age selection. Because donor CMV infection status was unknown, age-related changes in expanded clonotypes were potentially confounded. Estimates of total diversity from one million sequenced T cells were regarded as lower bounds and underestimates. Observed TCR beta diversity per million T cells fell roughly linearly with age, and a significant reduction was already apparent by age roughly 40. Conclusive comparison of naive and antigen-experienced compartments was prevented by the profiling of bulk unsorted PBMCs. Observed TCR beta diversity correlated strongly with the percentage of naive T cells measured by flow cytometry.

Library prep was done by 5' RACE. Sequencing relied on an Illumina HiSeq 2500. A second PCR of roughly 6 to 11 cycles was run with a J-beta primer mix and a sample-barcoded 5' primer. Each TCR beta cDNA molecule received a unique molecular identifier from a template-switch 5' adaptor carrying 12 random nucleotides. At least 2.5 million CDR3-containing paired-end reads were obtained from each sample. First-strand cDNA was synthesized from all RNA with the Mint cDNA synthesis kit, primed by a TRBC-specific oligonucleotide. After uracil-DNA glycosylase treatment, a first 18-cycle PCR used universal primers M1SS and BC2_uni_R on all cDNA. From the authors' description of their analysis: Each sample was normalized by randomly selecting 1 million high-quality reads, each carrying a distinct molecular identifier. Reads with shared molecular identifiers were discarded instead of being binned into consensus sequences. MiTCR, set to a Q25 quality threshold and the strictest error-elimination algorithm, was used for CDR3 identification, clonotype clustering and error correction. A nonparametric unseen species model with Euler transformation was used to estimate lower-bound total TCR beta diversity. Through fastp at Q25 and MiXCR, TCRdb rebuilt clones from the public reads, retaining in-frame beta chains. Rows with one shared CDR3 protein collapse into an entry with the most common genes and DNA. The V and J calls were not made by the authors but by TCRdb's processing. For this sample there are roughly 1,500,000 distinct CDR3 sequences; approximately 42% appear just once. The ten largest make up 7.9% of the sample.

The 39 donors, aged about 6 to 100 years, were systemically healthy Caucasian individuals from Russia. Each donor gave ten milliliters of peripheral blood, drawn into EDTA-treated Vacutainer tubes. Ficoll-Paque density-gradient centrifugation was used to isolate PBMCs, with at least 6 million obtained per sample. Trizol reagent was used to extract total RNA from PBMCs, with at least 6 micrograms per sample. For every donor, an aliquot of PBMCs went through flow cytometry to measure the percentages of naive CD45RAhigh/CD27high T cells. Inclusive of the bounding cysteine and phenylalanine, the CDR3 is 14 residues long. The read is trimmed to its CDR3 DNA, 42 bases read in frame from base 1. CDR1 SGHDN and CDR2 FVKESK were looked up in the germline V gene. This clonotype was seen a few times. The antigen this receptor binds is unknown. Base qualities were left out, and no much larger clone turns up one base away.

The V and J segments used are TRBV14 and TRBJ2-5; 8 central bases correspond to TRBD1. The better agreement between TRBJ2-7 and the DNA end casts doubt on the J call. The sample consisted of blood. The TCR sequence derives from a woman between 18 and 29 years old in good health. The CDR3 protein sequence reads: CASTHGQGGGEQYF. The DNA sequence follows: TGTGCCAGCACCCATGGACAGGGAGGAGGCGAGCAGTACTTC.